The clone carrying this T cell receptor (beta chain) has at least ten counts. Germline V CDR1 and CDR2: SGHRS, YFSETQ. The CDR3 is 16 amino acids. The junction had 16 bases not matched to a gene; V was cut back by 4 bases and J by 12 bases. These data belong to a study of tumor-infiltrating lymphocytes in oesophageal squamous cell carcinoma. TCRdb passed the PCR reads through MiXCR, listing each CDR3 protein once. The data show almost 20,000 distinct CDR3 sequences, less than 45% seen once. This chain connects TRBV5-1 to TRBJ2-7, with 13 bases matching TRBD2. Sample: esophageal tumor tissue. The clonotype was recovered from a male donor with esophageal squamous cell carcinoma. DNA of the CDR3: TGCGCCAGCAGCACGGGGACTAGCGGGGAGCCCCTACGAAGGTACTTC. Protein: CASSTGTSGEPLRRYF.